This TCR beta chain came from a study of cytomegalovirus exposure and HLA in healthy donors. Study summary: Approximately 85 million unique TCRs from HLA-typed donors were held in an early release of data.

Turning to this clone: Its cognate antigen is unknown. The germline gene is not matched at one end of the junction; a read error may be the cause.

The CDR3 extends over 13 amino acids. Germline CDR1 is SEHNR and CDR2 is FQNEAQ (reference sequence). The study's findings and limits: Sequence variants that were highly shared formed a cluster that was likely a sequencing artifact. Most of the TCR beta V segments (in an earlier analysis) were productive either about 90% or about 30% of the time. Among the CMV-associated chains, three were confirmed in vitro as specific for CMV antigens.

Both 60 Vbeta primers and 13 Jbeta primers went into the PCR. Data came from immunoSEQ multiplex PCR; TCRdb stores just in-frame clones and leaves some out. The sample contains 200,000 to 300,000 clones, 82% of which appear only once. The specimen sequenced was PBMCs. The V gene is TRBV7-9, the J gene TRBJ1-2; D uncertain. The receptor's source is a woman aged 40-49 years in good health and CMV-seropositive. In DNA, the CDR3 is TGTTCCAGCGCCCCCGGGTCGACCTATGGCTACACCTTC. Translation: CSSAPGSTYGYTF.